These 23 T cell receptor beta chains were sequenced from one sample in a study of vaccination and CD4 T cells after COVID-19. Noted treatment: 10-day PBMC culture with coronavirus spike peptide pools or control peptides (ViraFEST assay). At the Johns Hopkins FTIC core, DNA taken from cultured CD4+ T cells was sequenced by way of the Oncomine TCR Beta short-read assay. MiXCR, run by TCRdb on the PCR reads, gives a single entry per CDR3 protein. The top ten clones hold approximately 9.9% of a sample with approximately 20,000 distinct CDR3 sequences, 52% of them seen once. The antigens of these receptors remain unknown. Sequenced sample: CD4+ T cells from blood, cultured in vitro. The receptors come from a human donor who had recovered from COVID-19.

This clonotype was detected a few times. The rearrangement links TRBV6-5 to TRBJ1-1; no definite D call. Looked up from germline, CDR1 is MNHEY and CDR2 is SVGAGI. Trimming left V 0 bases short and J 1 base short, with 9 bases between. The CDR3 runs 15 residues. The CDR3 here is CASSYSGFRNTEAFF. CDR3 DNA sequence: TGTGCCAGCAGTTACTCGGGGTTTAGGAACACTGAAGCTTTCTTT.

The chain links TRBV6-5 to TRBJ2-1; D ambiguous. The CDR3 sequence is 16 residues long. Trimming cost V 0 bases and J 0 bases, with 9 bases left between them. Per the germline V gene, CDR1 is MNHEY and CDR2 is SVGAGI. This chain's CDR3 is CASSYSWASSYNEQFF. The CDR3 bases are TGTGCCAGCAGTTACTCTTGGGCTAGCTCCTACAATGAGCAGTTCTTC.

Here the CDR3 reads CASSLGVDRVGSPLHF. The CDR3 bases are TGTGCCAGCAGTTTAGGGGTGGACAGGGTCGGTTCACCCCTCCACTTT. This sequence joins TRBV12-3 or TRBV12-4 and TRBJ1-6, with 8 bases identical to TRBD1. The CDR3 is made up of 16 amino acids. V lost 1 base and J lost 9; bases outside the gene matches: 8.

The chain has TRBV10-2 and TRBJ2-5, with D uncertain. Per germline, CDR1 WSHSY and CDR2 SAAADI. The CDR3 spans 14 residues. V dropped 2 bases and J dropped 5 bases, with 12 bases sitting between them. Written as DNA, the CDR3 is TGCGCCAGCAGTGAGAGGAGCTCCCGGGAGACCCAGTACTTC. It encodes CASSERSSRETQYF.

The J gene is TRBJ2-2, the V gene TRBV7-6, with D tentatively TRBD1 (6 bases). The CDR3 is 14 residues long. The V and J ends lost 2 bases and 7 bases respectively, with 11 bases between them. Germline CDR1 and CDR2: SGHVS and FNYEAQ. CDR3 nucleotides: TGTGCCAGCAGCTTAAGTCAAGGGGGCGGGGAGCTGTTTTTT. Residues: CASSLSQGGGELFF.

This sequence joins TRBV4-3 and TRBJ2-2; TRBD2 agrees at 14 bases. Losses at the gene ends were 0 bases for V and 6 bases for J; bases not matched to a gene: 18. Germline loops: CDR1 LGHNA, CDR2 YSLEER. The CDR3 spans 22 residues. The CDR3 coding sequence is TGCGCCAGCAGCCAAGAGCGGTCCGGGACTAGCGGGAGCAACATGAGGGCCGGGGAGCTGTTTTTT. Encoded protein: CASSQERSGTSGSNMRAGELFF.

Here the CDR3 reads CAGRTTTDTQYF. The CDR3, as DNA: TGTGCCGGAAGGACAACCACAGATACGCAGTATTTT. The chain uses TRBV2 and TRBJ2-3; a possible D gene is TRBD1 (5 bases). The germline V and J ends were trimmed by 11 bases and 2 bases, with 11 bases remaining between them. Looked up from germline, CDR1 is SNHLY and CDR2 is FYNNEI. CDR3 size: 12 residues.

The J gene is TRBJ2-5, the V gene TRBV7-2; 8 positions match TRBD2. The CDR3 totals 14 residues. The germline gives CDR1 SGHTA, CDR2 FQGNSA. V lost 2 bases to trimming and J lost 1 base; unmatched junction nucleotides: 0. The CDR3, as DNA: TGTGCCAGCAGCTTAACTAGCGGCCAAGAGACCCAGTACTTC. Its translation is CASSLTSGQETQYF.

In its sample, this clonotype was seen once. V and J are TRBV7-9 and TRBJ2-1; a weak D match, TRBD2 (5 bases). The CDR3 sequence is 15 residues long. CDR1 and CDR2 from the germline V gene are SEHNR and FQNEAQ (reference sequence). V dropped 1 base and J dropped 6 bases, with 13 bases sitting between them. The CDR3 DNA follows: TGTGCCAGCAGCTTAGTTCCGCTAGCCTCCAATGAGCAGTTCTTC. Protein product: CASSLVPLASNEQFF.

The chain links TRBV7-9 to TRBJ1-1; D gene unclear. Germline CDR1 reads SEHNR; CDR2 reads FQNEAQ (reference sequence). Trimming took off 0 bases at V and 4 bases at J, with 9 bases between the two ends. This CDR3 is 14 amino acids long. The CDR3 DNA reads as TGTGCCAGCAGCTTAGCGGAGGTTCCCACTGAAGCTTTCTTT. The encoded protein is CASSLAEVPTEAFF.

The rearrangement links TRBV5-6 to TRBJ2-1; D not certain. The germline V gene encodes CDR1 SGHDT and CDR2 YYEEEE. The CDR3 is 14 amino acids. Trimming stripped 6 bases from V and 9 bases from J, with 19 bases between. The CDR3 is CASNIVSPIAEQFF. The CDR3 bases are TGTGCCAGCAACATAGTGAGTCCTATCGCTGAGCAGTTCTTC.

V is TRBV7-2 and J is TRBJ1-2; no firm D call. CDR1 SGHTA and CDR2 FQGNSA come from the germline V gene. The V end lost 0 bases, the J end lost 5 bases, and 4 bases lay between the germline ends. This CDR3 comprises 12 residues. This chain's CDR3 is CASSLASYGYTF. The CDR3 DNA reads as TGTGCCAGCAGCTTAGCGTCATATGGCTACACCTTC.

This clonotype appeared once. V usage is TRBV24-1 and J usage is TRBJ2-1, with D perhaps TRBD1 or TRBD2 (5 bases each). The CDR3 totals 11 residues. From germline, CDR1 is KGHDR and CDR2 SFDVKD. V was shortened by 9 bases and J by 15 bases, with 17 bases between the two germline ends. The CDR3 protein is CATSEGLDLFF. The CDR3 DNA is TGTGCCACCTCAGAGGGGCTAGACCTGTTCTTC.

This clonotype has a handful of counts. Here the CDR3 reads CASSAIGTAGQPQHF. Written as DNA, the CDR3 is TGTGCCAGCAGTGCCATAGGGACCGCGGGCCAGCCCCAGCATTTT. This chain connects TRBV2 to TRBJ1-5, with a possible D match to TRBD1 (5 bases). Between the trimmed V and J ends, which lost 4 bases and 7 bases, there was a span of 17 bases. The CDR3 length is 15 residues. Germline V lookup: CDR1 SNHLY, CDR2 FYNNEI. Filled out from reference TRBV2 and TRBJ1-5, the complete variable domain reads EPEVTQTPSHQVTQMGQEVILRCVPISNHLYFYWYRQILGQKVEFLVSFYNNEISEKSEIFDDQFSVERPDGSNFTLKIRSTKLEDSAMYFCASSAIGTAGQPQHFGDGTRLSIL.

V gene TRBV6-5 combines with J gene TRBJ2-4, with D tentatively TRBD2 (5 bases). Per the germline V gene, CDR1 is MNHEY and CDR2 is SVGAGI. This CDR3 has 13 residues. Deletions cut 4 bases from V and 6 bases from J, with 10 bases between. CDR3 sequence (DNA): TGTGCCAGCAGTTCCTTGGCGGGAAACATTCAGTACTTC. This translates into CASSSLAGNIQYF.

This clonotype was seen a few times. This sequence joins TRBV7-9 and TRBJ1-5; D is uncertain. V lost 2 bases to trimming and J lost 2 bases, with 10 bases between them. CDR1 is SEHNR and CDR2 is FQNEAQ in the germline V gene (reference sequence). The CDR3 has 15 residues. The CDR3 here is CASSLSAGGNQPQHF. In nucleotides, the CDR3 is TGTGCCAGCAGCTTATCTGCCGGAGGCAATCAGCCCCAGCATTTT.

This chain connects TRBV28 to TRBJ2-7; weak D call: TRBD2 (5 bases). The CDR3 runs to 15 residues. V was trimmed by 4 bases and J by 4 bases, leaving 17 bases between them. Per germline, CDR1 MDHEN and CDR2 SYDVKM. The DNA for the CDR3 is TGTGCCAGCAGTTCCCAAAGAGGGTCTGGGTACGAGCAGTACTTC. Its translation is CASSSQRGSGYEQYF.

This chain links TRBV6-2 or TRBV6-3 with TRBJ1-5; no reliable D call. The CDR3 contains 12 residues. Germline lookup yields CDR1 MNHEY and CDR2 SVGEGT. V lost 3 bases, J lost 4 bases, and 4 bases lay in between. The CDR3 region is CASSYGNQPQHF. The CDR3 region has the DNA TGTGCCAGCAGTTATGGAAATCAGCCCCAGCATTTT.

The chain couples TRBV19 to TRBJ1-5; the D gene is possibly TRBD1 (6 bases). From germline, CDR1 is LNHDA and CDR2 SQIVND (reference sequence). V was pared by 0 bases and J by 4 bases, with 16 bases between. This CDR3 contains 17 residues. CDR3 sequence (DNA): TGTGCCAGTAGTATAGATCTAGGAATGGGGGCTAATCAGCCCCAGCATTTT. It is translated as CASSIDLGMGANQPQHF.

The chain couples TRBV20-1 to TRBJ1-5; TRBD1 agrees at 7 bases. With 5 bases clipped from V and 5 bases from J, the junction kept 6 bases outside the gene matches. The CDR3 covers 13 residues. CDR1 is DFQATT, CDR2 SNEGSKA, per germline (reference sequence). CDR3 amino acids: CSALQGWDQPQHF. The CDR3, as DNA: TGCAGTGCTTTACAGGGGTGGGATCAGCCCCAGCATTTT.

The J gene is TRBJ2-5, the V gene TRBV7-9; the D is unclear. Germline V lookup: CDR1 SEHNR, CDR2 FQNEAQ (reference sequence). The CDR3 sequence is 15 residues long. V was cut by 6 bases and J by 5 bases, with 19 bases left in between. The CDR3: CASSSPRRLGETQYF. In DNA, the CDR3 is TGTGCCAGCAGTTCCCCCCGGCGGCTGGGGGAGACCCAGTACTTC.

This clonotype was observed once. J is TRBJ2-5 and V is TRBV7-9; 7 bases match TRBD1. Germline loops: CDR1 SEHNR, CDR2 FQNEAQ (reference sequence). CDR3 length: 13 residues. The J segment lost 4 bases and the V segment lost 8 bases, leaving 7 bases of the junction unmatched. The CDR3 protein is CASRHSGGETQYF. The CDR3 DNA sequence: TGTGCCAGCCGCCACTCAGGGGGAGAGACCCAGTACTTC.

This chain links TRBV10-3 with TRBJ2-1; 8 nucleotides match TRBD2. Looked up from germline, CDR1 is ENHRY and CDR2 is SYGVKD. V was pared by 6 bases and J by 8 bases, with 9 bases of the junction left unmatched. CDR3 length: 14 residues. This CDR3 reads CAIRIIAGRDEQFF. Here the CDR3 DNA reads TGTGCCATCAGGATAATAGCGGGGCGGGATGAGCAGTTCTTC.